These T cell receptor beta chains were read from a single sample in a study of blood T cell repertoires in COVID-19. The protocol was immunoSEQ multiplex PCR, while the TCRdb copy is restricted to in-frame clones and leaves out a portion. In the table there are a few hundred thousand clones, roughly 86% of which are singletons. Material for sequencing was PBMCs or T cells enriched from blood (not recorded which). Every receptor here comes from a woman between 18 and 29 years old who had recovered from COVID-19. CDR3s include the opening cysteine and the closing phenylalanine or tryptophan. D genes are given only for firm matches. The size field is filled for only some rows; it gives once, few, many or a size class.

d_gene,len,j_gene,v_gene,abundance,CDR3aa,CDR3nt
NA,14,TRBJ2-1,TRBV5-6,NA,CASSPWSGYNEQFF,TGTGCCAGCAGCCCTTGGTCGGGGTACAATGAGCAGTTCTTC
TRBD2,17,TRBJ2-5,TRBV7-2,NA,CASSQQREGRSQETQYF,TGTGCCAGCAGCCAACAGCGGGAGGGCCGGTCCCAAGAGACCCAGTACTTC
NA,14,TRBJ1-2,TRBV7-2,NA,CASSSYRITAGYTF,TGTGCCAGCAGCTCTTACAGGATAACCGCTGGCTACACCTTC
NA,11,TRBJ1-1,TRBV28,NA,CASSLNRLAFF,TGTGCCAGCAGTTTGAACAGGTTAGCTTTCTTT
TRBD1,15,TRBJ1-2,TRBV19,NA,CASSIGGQGVLGYTF,TGTGCCAGTAGTATAGGGGGACAGGGGGTCTTGGGCTACACCTTC
TRBD1,16,TRBJ2-1,TRBV28,NA,CASSPGQGPAYNEQFF,TGTGCCAGCAGCCCGGGACAGGGGCCAGCCTACAATGAGCAGTTCTTC
TRBD1,15,TRBJ1-6,TRBV5-4,NA,CASSFYRGRHSPLHF,TGTGCCAGCAGCTTTTACAGGGGTAGACACTCACCCCTCCACTTT
NA,15,TRBJ1-2,TRBV7-2,few,CASSSNSGIRNGYTF,TGTGCCAGCAGCTCGAATTCAGGGATACGCAATGGCTACACCTTC
TRBD1,16,TRBJ2-1,TRBV28,once,CASSSQGALNYNEQFF,TGTGCCAGCAGTTCTCAGGGGGCGCTTAACTACAATGAGCAGTTCTTC
TRBD1,17,TRBJ1-1,TRBV25-1,NA,CASSGAQGRISNTEAFF,TGTGCCAGCAGTGGGGCACAGGGGCGGATTTCGAACACTGAAGCTTTCTTT
TRBD1,17,TRBJ2-2,TRBV5-1,NA,CASSWDRQGRSTGELFF,TGCGCCAGCAGCTGGGATAGACAGGGTCGGAGCACCGGGGAGCTGTTTTTT
NA,12,TRBJ1-1,TRBV28,NA,CASSLVSTEAFF,TGTGCCAGCAGTTTAGTATCCACTGAAGCTTTCTTT
TRBD2,18,TRBJ2-3,TRBV9,NA,CASSTGTSGGAGTDTQYF,TGTGCCAGCAGCACCGGGACTAGCGGGGGGGCGGGCACAGATACGCAGTATTTT
NA,17,TRBJ1-6,TRBV7-3,NA,CASSLMSGSSYNSPLHF,TGTGCCAGCAGCTTAATGAGCGGGAGCTCCTATAATTCACCCCTCCACTTT
NA,15,TRBJ2-5,TRBV9,NA,CASSVSPSYQETQYF,TGTGCCAGCAGCGTCTCCCCCTCGTACCAAGAGACCCAGTACTTC
NA,14,TRBJ2-1,TRBV10-3,NA,CATLGTLHEGGQFF,TGTGCCACGCTCGGGACTCTGCATGAAGGTGGGCAGTTCTTC
NA,13,TRBJ1-2,TRBV28,NA,CASSAVPNYGYTF,TGTGCCAGCAGTGCGGTTCCAAACTATGGCTACACCTTC
NA,12,TRBJ2-1,TRBV28,NA,CASSLMRWEQFF,TGTGCCAGCAGTTTAATGAGGTGGGAGCAGTTCTTC